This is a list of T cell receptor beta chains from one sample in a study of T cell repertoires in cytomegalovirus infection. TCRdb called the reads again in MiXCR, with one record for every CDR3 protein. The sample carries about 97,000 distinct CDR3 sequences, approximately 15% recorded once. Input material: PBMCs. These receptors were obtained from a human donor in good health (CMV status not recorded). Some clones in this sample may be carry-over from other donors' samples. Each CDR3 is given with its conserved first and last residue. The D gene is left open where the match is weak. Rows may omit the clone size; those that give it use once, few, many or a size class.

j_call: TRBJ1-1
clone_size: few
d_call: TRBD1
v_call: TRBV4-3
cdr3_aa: CASSPGTGANTEAFF
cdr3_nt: TGCGCCAGCAGCCCGGGGACAGGAGCCAACACTGAAGCTTTCTTT

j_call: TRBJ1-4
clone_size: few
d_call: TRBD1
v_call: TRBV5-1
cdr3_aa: CASSFRGRESEKLFF
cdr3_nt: TGCGCCAGCAGCTTCAGGGGGCGAGAGAGTGAAAAACTGTTTTTT

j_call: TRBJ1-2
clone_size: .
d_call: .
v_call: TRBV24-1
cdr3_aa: CATSDSGTFNYGYTF
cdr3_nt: TGTGCCACCAGTGATTCCGGGACATTTAACTATGGCTACACCTTC

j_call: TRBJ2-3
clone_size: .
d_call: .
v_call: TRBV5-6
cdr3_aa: CASSLVGGDTQYF
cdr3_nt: TGTGCCAGCAGCTTGGTTGGCGGAGATACGCAGTATTTT

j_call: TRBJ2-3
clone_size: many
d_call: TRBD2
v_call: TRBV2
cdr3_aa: CASKRDHTDTQYF
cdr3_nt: TGTGCCAGCAAGCGGGATCACACAGATACGCAGTATTTT

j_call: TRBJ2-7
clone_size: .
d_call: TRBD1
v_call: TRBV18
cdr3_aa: CASSPAQGYEQYF
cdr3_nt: TGTGCCAGCTCACCTGCACAGGGGTACGAGCAGTACTTC

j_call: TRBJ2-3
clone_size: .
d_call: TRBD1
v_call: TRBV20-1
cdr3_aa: CSEHPGGWPDTQYF
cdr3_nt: TGCAGTGAACACCCAGGGGGCTGGCCAGATACGCAGTATTTT

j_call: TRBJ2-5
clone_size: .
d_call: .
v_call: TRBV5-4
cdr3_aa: CASSPGLGETQYF
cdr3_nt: TGTGCCAGCAGCCCGGGGTTAGGGGAAACCCAGTACTTC

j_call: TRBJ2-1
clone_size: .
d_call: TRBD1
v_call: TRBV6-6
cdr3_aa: CASRNRGRPNEQFF
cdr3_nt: TGTGCCAGCAGAAACAGGGGGCGCCCCAATGAGCAGTTCTTC

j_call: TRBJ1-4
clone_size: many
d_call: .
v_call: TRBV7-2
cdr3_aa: CASSLKGSNEKLFF
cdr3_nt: TGTGCCAGCAGCTTGAAGGGTTCTAATGAAAAACTGTTTTTT

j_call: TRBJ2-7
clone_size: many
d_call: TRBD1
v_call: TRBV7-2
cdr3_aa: CASSSTGGPYEQYF
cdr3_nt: TGTGCCAGCAGCTCGACAGGGGGGCCCTACGAGCAGTACTTC

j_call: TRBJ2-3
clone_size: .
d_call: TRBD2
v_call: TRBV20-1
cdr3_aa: CSARDGFSGGADTQYF
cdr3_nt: TGCAGTGCTAGAGACGGGTTTAGCGGGGGAGCAGATACGCAGTATTTT

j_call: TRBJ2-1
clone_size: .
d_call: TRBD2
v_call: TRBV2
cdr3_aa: CANRETSGTDEQFF
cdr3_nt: TGTGCCAACAGAGAGACTAGCGGGACCGATGAGCAGTTCTTC

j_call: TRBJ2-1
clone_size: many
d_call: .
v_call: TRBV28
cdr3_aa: CASTSSGALSSYNEQFF
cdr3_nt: TGTGCCAGCACTTCTTCCGGGGCCCTGAGCTCCTACAATGAGCAGTTCTTC

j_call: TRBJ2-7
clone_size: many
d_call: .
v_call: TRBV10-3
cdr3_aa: CAIAWDNYEQYF
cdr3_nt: TGTGCCATCGCGTGGGACAATTACGAGCAGTACTTC

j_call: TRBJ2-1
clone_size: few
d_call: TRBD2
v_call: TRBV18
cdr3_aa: CASSQTSGGNEQFF
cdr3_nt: TGTGCCAGCTCACAGACTAGCGGGGGAAATGAGCAGTTCTTC

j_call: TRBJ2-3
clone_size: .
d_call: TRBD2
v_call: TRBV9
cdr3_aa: CASSVGLAGALDTQYF
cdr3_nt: TGTGCCAGCAGCGTAGGACTAGCGGGGGCCCTAGATACGCAGTATTTT

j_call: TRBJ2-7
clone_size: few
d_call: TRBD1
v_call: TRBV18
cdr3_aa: CASSESGQGRYEQYF
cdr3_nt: TGTGCCAGCTCAGAATCGGGACAGGGGCGGTACGAGCAGTACTTC

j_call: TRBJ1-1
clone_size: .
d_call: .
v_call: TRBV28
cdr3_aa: CASTPGGPGTEAFF
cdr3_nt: TGTGCCAGCACCCCTGGGGGGCCGGGCACTGAAGCTTTCTTT

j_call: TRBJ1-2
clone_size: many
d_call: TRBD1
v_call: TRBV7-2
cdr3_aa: CASRGQGPYGYTF
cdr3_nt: TGTGCCAGCAGGGGACAGGGCCCCTATGGCTACACCTTC